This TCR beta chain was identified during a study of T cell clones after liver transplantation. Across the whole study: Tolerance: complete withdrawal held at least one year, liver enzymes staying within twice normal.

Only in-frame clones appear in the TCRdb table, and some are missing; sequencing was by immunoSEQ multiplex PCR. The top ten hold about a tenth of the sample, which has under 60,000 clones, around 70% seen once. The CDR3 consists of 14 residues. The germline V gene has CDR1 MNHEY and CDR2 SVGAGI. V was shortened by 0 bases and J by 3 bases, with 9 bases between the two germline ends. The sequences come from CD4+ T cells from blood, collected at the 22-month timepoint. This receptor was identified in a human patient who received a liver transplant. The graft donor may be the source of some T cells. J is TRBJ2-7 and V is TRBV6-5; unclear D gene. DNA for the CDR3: TGTGCCAGCAGTTACTCGTACGGCCACTACGAGCAGTACTTC. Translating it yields CASSYSYGHYEQYF.